This T cell receptor beta chain was identified in a study of blood T cell repertoires in COVID-19. Study overall: Sample material is recorded as cDNA or gDNA derived from T cells, B-cell-depleted T cells, or PBMCs.

Trimming shortened V by 8 bases and J by 4 bases, and 2 bases separated the two germline ends. This CDR3 region has 9 residues. The germline V gene has CDR1 WNHNN and CDR2 SYGVQD (reference sequence). The repertoire was sequenced with immunoSEQ multiplex PCR; TCRdb's copy has only in-frame clones and lacks some. The sample shows about 210,000 clones, 70% to 90% of them seen only once. Sequencing used peripheral blood. V usage is TRBV10-1 and J usage is TRBJ1-1; D is unresolved. The TCR sequence derives from a man aged 18 to 30 with active or convalescent COVID-19. The DNA for the CDR3 is TGCGCCAGCCGCACTGAAGCTTTCTTT. It translates to CASRTEAFF.